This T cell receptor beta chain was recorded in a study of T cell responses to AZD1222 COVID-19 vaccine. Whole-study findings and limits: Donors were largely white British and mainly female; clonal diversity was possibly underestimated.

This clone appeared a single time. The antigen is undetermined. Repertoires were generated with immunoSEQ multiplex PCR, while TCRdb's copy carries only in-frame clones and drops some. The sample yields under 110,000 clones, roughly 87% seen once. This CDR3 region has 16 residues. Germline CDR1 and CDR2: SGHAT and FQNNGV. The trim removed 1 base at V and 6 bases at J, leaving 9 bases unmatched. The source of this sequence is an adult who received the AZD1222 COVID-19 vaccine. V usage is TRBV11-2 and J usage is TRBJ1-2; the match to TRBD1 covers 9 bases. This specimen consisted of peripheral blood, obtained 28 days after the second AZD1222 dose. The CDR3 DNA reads TGTGCCAGCAGCTTAGTCCGCGGGACAGGGAGGGATGGCTACACCTTC. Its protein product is CASSLVRGTGRDGYTF.